One and the same sample provided the 8 T cell receptor beta chains below, sequenced in a study of blood T cell repertoires in COVID-19. Data came from immunoSEQ multiplex PCR; TCRdb stores just in-frame clones and leaves some out. In the table there are tens of thousands of clones, around 88% of which are singletons. The sample consisted of peripheral blood. The receptors shown here come from a woman aged 80 or over with acute or convalescent COVID-19.

The chain combines TRBV18 with TRBJ1-3; no firm D call. CDR3 length equals 14 residues. Trimming removed 11 bases from V and 0 bases from J, with 14 bases in between. The V gene's germline CDR1 is KGHSH and CDR2 LQKENI. The CDR3 nucleotides read TGTGCCTCGTGGGCGGGCCTCTCTGGAAACACCATATATTTT. Translated: CASWAGLSGNTIYF.

This chain links TRBV18 with TRBJ1-1; 7 nucleotides align to TRBD1. Germline CDR1 is KGHSH and CDR2 is LQKENI. Germline trimming cut 6 bases from V and 0 bases from J; bases unmatched to any gene: 1. This CDR3 has 13 residues. CDR3 protein: CASSQGVNTEAFF. The CDR3 DNA reads TGTGCCAGCTCCCAGGGGGTGAACACTGAAGCTTTCTTT.

The chain links TRBV5-1 to TRBJ1-6; possibly TRBD1 for D (6 bases). Per the germline V gene, CDR1 is SGHRS and CDR2 is YFSETQ. The CDR3 is made up of 17 amino acids. Trimming stripped 0 bases from V and 3 bases from J, with 13 bases between. CDR3: CASSLEGGHNYNSPLHF. CDR3 coding DNA: TGCGCCAGCAGCTTGGAAGGGGGACACAACTATAATTCACCCCTCCACTTT.

The V call is TRBV9, the J call TRBJ2-3; 14 nucleotides match TRBD2. Trimming removed 4 bases from V and 2 bases from J; junction bases left unmatched: 12. The CDR3 loop spans 19 amino acids. Germline V gene sequence: CDR1 SGDLS, CDR2 YYNGEE. The CDR3 DNA sequence: TGTGCCAGCAGCTGGGGGACTAGCGGGAGAGGGAGCGCCACAGATACGCAGTATTTT. This translates into CASSWGTSGRGSATDTQYF.

This clone has a single count. The chain links TRBV7-7 to TRBJ2-7; D is perhaps TRBD1 (6 bases). Per germline, CDR1 SSHAT and CDR2 FNYEAQ (reference sequence). Trimming removed 1 base at V and 5 bases at J, with 9 bases between. CDR3 size: 13 residues. The CDR3 spells CASSLDRVNEQYF. The CDR3 bases are TGTGCCAGCAGCTTAGACAGGGTAAACGAGCAGTACTTC.

The chain employs TRBV14 and TRBJ1-1; D ambiguous. The CDR3 length is 14 residues. V was cut by 1 base and J by 3 bases, with 9 bases left in between. The germline V gene has CDR1 SGHDN and CDR2 FVKESK. The CDR3 sequence: CASSQGPADTEAFF. In DNA, the CDR3 is TGTGCCAGCAGCCAAGGTCCGGCGGACACTGAAGCTTTCTTT.

This chain uses TRBV12-3 or TRBV12-4 with TRBJ1-1; no clear D gene. Trimming left V 6 bases short and J 7 bases short, with 12 bases between. The CDR3 sequence is 12 residues long. The CDR3 DNA is TGTGCCAGCAGAACAGCAGGAATTGAAGCTTTCTTT. The encoded protein is CASRTAGIEAFF.

The V and J genes are TRBV19 and TRBJ2-7; TRBD2 matches 7 bases. CDR1 LNHDA and CDR2 SQIVND come from the germline V gene (reference sequence). The trim removed 5 bases at V and 2 bases at J, leaving 6 bases unmatched. The CDR3 loop spans 14 amino acids. The CDR3 coding sequence is TGTGCCAGTAGTTCGGCGGGGGTGACCTACGAGCAGTACTTC. Protein product: CASSSAGVTYEQYF.